This entry describes one T cell receptor (beta chain). Original methodology: It was from reference gene primer amplification that nucleated cell counts were estimated. TCRdb keeps only in-frame clones here, not all; method: immunoSEQ multiplex PCR. V and J calls plus clone size are reproduced from that table; the DNA served to infer D and trimming. The table has 150,000 to 200,000 clones, roughly nine tenths seen once; the top ten hold approximately 2.1%. The data stem from a study of blood T cell repertoires in COVID-19. Study in general: Sites in the United States, Italy and Spain provided acute and convalescent COVID-19 samples. PBMCs, B-cell-depleted T cells, or T cells provided the cDNA or gDNA that made up the material.

V was pared by 6 bases and J by 2 bases, with 3 bases between. CDR3 length: 11 residues. The sequenced material came from peripheral blood. The receptor was derived from a young man who had recovered from COVID-19. The chain recombines TRBV12-3 or TRBV12-4 with TRBJ2-3, with D unresolved. CDR3 bases: TGTGCCAGCAGCAACACAGATACGCAGTATTTT. Its translation is CASSNTDTQYF.